One and the same sample provided the 17 T cell receptor beta chains below, sequenced in a study of blood T cell repertoires in COVID-19. Assay: immunoSEQ multiplex PCR; the TCRdb copy retains only in-frame clones and omits some. The table records some 370,000 clones, 80% to 90% of them present only once. The sample consisted of peripheral blood. Receptors were obtained from a woman aged 30 to 39 with COVID-19, enrolled during active disease.

The rearrangement uses TRBV18 and TRBJ2-2; a weak D match, TRBD2 (6 bases). The germline CDR1 and CDR2 sequences are KGHSH and LQKENI. The CDR3 runs to 17 residues. The V gene lost 3 bases and the J gene lost 0 bases, with 14 bases spanning the gap. The CDR3 loop reads CASSPLGGSANTGELFF. CDR3 coding DNA: TGTGCCAGCTCACCCCTTGGGGGGTCAGCGAACACCGGGGAGCTGTTTTTT.

V gene TRBV19 combines with J gene TRBJ2-1, with TRBD2 matching 16 bases. After removal of 6 bases from V and 13 bases from J, the junction contained 6 bases not matched to a gene. The V gene's germline CDR1 is LNHDA and CDR2 SQIVND (reference sequence). CDR3 length: 14 residues. In nucleotides, the CDR3 is TGTGCCAGTAGCACCGGGACTAGCGGGAGGGATCAGTTCTTC. Encoded protein: CASSTGTSGRDQFF.

The chain joins TRBV27 to TRBJ2-5; perhaps TRBD2 as D (5 bases). This CDR3 region has 16 residues. Germline V lookup: CDR1 MNHEY, CDR2 SMNVEV (reference sequence). The V and J ends lost 7 bases and 1 base respectively, with 19 bases between them. CDR3 DNA: TGTGCCAGCACCCTAACTAGGGTTTCGGGCCAAGAGACCCAGTACTTC. It yields the protein CASTLTRVSGQETQYF.

This clone was recorded once. V usage is TRBV24-1 and J usage is TRBJ2-2, with D perhaps TRBD2 (7 bases). The germline V gene encodes CDR1 KGHDR and CDR2 SFDVKD. The CDR3 is 17 residues long. V lost 2 bases, J lost 5 bases, and 17 bases lay in between. In DNA form, the CDR3 reads TGTGCCACCAGTGATTCGGGACGAGGGGGAGGGACCGGGGAGCTGTTTTTT. Protein: CATSDSGRGGGTGELFF.

This clone was seen once. CDR3 amino acids: CASSYIVTEAFF. DNA of the CDR3: TGTGCCAGCAGTTATATCGTCACTGAAGCTTTCTTT. The chain has TRBV6-5 and TRBJ1-1; no firm D call. The germline V gene has CDR1 MNHEY and CDR2 SVGAGI. CDR3 length: 12 amino acids. With 3 bases removed from V and 4 bases from J, the gap between germline ends came to 6 bases.

This clone was counted between two and nine times. The CDR3, as DNA: TGTGCCAGCAGCTTAACGTCCCTAGCCTCTTCCTACGAGCAGTACTTC. Encoded protein: CASSLTSLASSYEQYF. The rearrangement joins TRBV7-3 to TRBJ2-7; TRBD2 might be the D (5 bases). V was pared by 0 bases and J by 1 base, with 13 bases between. CDR3 length equals 16 residues. Germline V gene sequence: CDR1 SGHTA, CDR2 FQGTGA.

The chain carries TRBV28 and TRBJ1-1; D is uncertain. V was clipped by 3 bases and J by 3 bases, with 11 bases between them. Germline-derived CDR1 and CDR2 are MDHEN and SYDVKM. There are 14 residues in the CDR3. CDR3 in amino acids: CASSLEAEHTEAFF. CDR3 nucleotide sequence: TGTGCCAGCAGTTTGGAGGCAGAACACACTGAAGCTTTCTTT. The full variable domain, in which reference TRBV28 and TRBJ1-1 provide the parts outside the CDR3, is DVKVTQSSRYLVKRTGEKVFLECVQDMDHENMFWYRQDPGLGLRLIYFSYDVKMKEKGDIPEGYSVSREKKERFSLILESASTNQTSMYLCASSLEAEHTEAFFGQGTRLTVV.

This chain uses TRBV29-1 with TRBJ2-2; 7 bases are a match to TRBD2. The CDR3 is 13 amino acids. Trimming at V came to 6 bases and at J to 4 bases, leaving 5 bases not matched to a gene. CDR1 and CDR2 from the germline V gene are SQVTM and ANQGSEA. CDR3 region: CSVSAGLTGELFF. DNA of the CDR3: TGCAGCGTCTCAGCGGGGCTCACCGGGGAGCTGTTTTTT.

The rearrangement uses TRBV7-9 and TRBJ1-4; TRBD1 might be the D (6 bases). The V end was cut by 4 bases, the J end by 0 bases, with 12 bases between. CDR1 and CDR2 (germline): SEHNR, FQNEAQ (reference sequence). This CDR3 has 16 residues. The CDR3: CASSYRDTSTNEKLFF. The CDR3 bases are TGTGCCAGCAGCTACCGGGACACCTCAACTAATGAAAAACTGTTTTTT.

The chain has TRBV2 and TRBJ2-2, with D tentatively TRBD2 (7 bases). Germline V gives CDR1 SNHLY, CDR2 FYNNEI. There are 14 residues in the CDR3. V lost 6 bases to trimming and J lost 4 bases, with 12 bases between them. The CDR3 region is CASRLRGGTGELFF. CDR3 coding DNA: TGTGCCAGCAGGTTAAGGGGGGGCACCGGGGAGCTGTTTTTT.

The rearrangement joins TRBV1 to TRBJ2-1; the D segment call TRBD2 is taken from the table without a DNA check. TRBV1 represents a pseudogene. CDR3 length equals 15 residues. CDR3 DNA sequence: TGCACCAGCAGGGACGCTAGCGGGAGAGGGTATGAGCAGTTCTTC. Its translation: CTSRDASGRGYEQFF.

This chain joins TRBV5-1 and TRBJ2-3; D not certain. Germline V gives CDR1 SGHRS, CDR2 YFSETQ. The ends were cut back, 3 bases at V and 1 base at J, with 12 bases in the middle. There are 15 residues in the CDR3. The CDR3: CASSSGLERTDTQYF. CDR3 coding DNA: TGCGCCAGCAGCTCGGGTCTAGAACGCACAGATACGCAGTATTTT. Full variable domain (outside the CDR3, taken from reference TRBV5-1 and TRBJ2-3): KAGVTQTPRYLIKTRGQQVTLSCSPISGHRSVSWYQQTPGQGLQFLFEYFSETQRNKGNFPGRFSGRQFSNSRSEMNVSTLELGDSALYLCASSSGLERTDTQYFGPGTRLTVL.

This chain uses TRBV18 with TRBJ1-3, with D possibly being TRBD1 (6 bases). Germline V gene data show CDR1 as KGHSH and CDR2 as LQKENI. The CDR3 covers 16 residues. V lost 3 bases, J lost 0 bases, and 12 bases lay in between. The CDR3 protein is CASSPTDSSSGNTIYF. DNA for the CDR3: TGTGCCAGCTCACCGACGGACAGTAGCTCTGGAAACACCATATATTTT.

The genes are TRBV11-2 and TRBJ2-5; the D gene is possibly TRBD1 (5 bases). This CDR3 contains 14 residues. Looked up from germline, CDR1 is SGHAT and CDR2 is FQNNGV. V was clipped by 5 bases and J by 0 bases, with 10 bases between them. The CDR3 reads CASSTGHNQETQYF. In DNA form, the CDR3 reads TGTGCCAGCAGCACCGGACACAACCAAGAGACCCAGTACTTC.

This sequence joins TRBV19 and TRBJ2-3; TRBD2 matches 9 bases. With V trimmed by 5 bases and J by 4 bases, 10 bases remained unmatched. The CDR3 consists of 16 residues. From germline, CDR1 is LNHDA and CDR2 SQIVND (reference sequence). The CDR3 DNA reads TGTGCCAGTAGTCCAAGACTAGCGGTCCTTTCAGATACGCAGTATTTT. This encodes CASSPRLAVLSDTQYF. Full variable domain (remainder filled in from reference TRBV19 and TRBJ2-3): DGGITQSPKYLFRKEGQNVTLSCEQNLNHDAMYWYRQDPGQGLRLIYYSQIVNDFQKGDIAEGYSVSREKKESFPLTVTSAQKNPTAFYLCASSPRLAVLSDTQYFGPGTRLTVL.

This clone was detected once. The V and J genes are TRBV27 and TRBJ2-7; 7 positions agree with TRBD2. Trimming took 6 bases from V and 3 from J; bases not matched to a gene: 8. Germline CDR1 reads MNHEY; CDR2 reads SMNVEV (reference sequence). The CDR3 runs 14 residues. The CDR3 is CASRERAGSYEQYF. Here the CDR3 DNA reads TGTGCCAGCAGGGAGAGAGCGGGGAGCTACGAGCAGTACTTC.

In this sample, this clone turned up a few times. The chain recombines TRBV27 with TRBJ2-2, with TRBD1 matching over 7 bases. Per the germline V gene, CDR1 is MNHEY and CDR2 is SMNVEV (reference sequence). Unmatched junction bases numbered 0, after V lost 4 bases and J lost 1 base. The CDR3 runs to 14 residues. DNA for the CDR3: TGTGCCAGCAGTTACAGGGGGAACACCGGGGAGCTGTTTTTT. Translated, it gives CASSYRGNTGELFF.